This T cell receptor (beta chain) was documented in a study of T-cell reconstitution after alpha-beta-depleted transplantation in children. Study-level points and caveats: Day-60 TCRbeta diversity that was high in some patients was derived from surviving recipient T cells and thymic progenitors. Newly generated T cells supplied most T-cell counts and diversity one year post-transplant.

Ten or more counts support this clonotype. What it recognizes is unknown. There are 17 residues in the CDR3. Germline assignment: CDR1 MNHEY and CDR2 SMNVEV (reference sequence). J gave up 1 base and V 5 bases, and 12 bases lay outside the gene matches. Unique molecular identifiers were incorporated into the prepared TCRbeta library. One entry per CDR3 protein results from TCRdb running MiXCR on the PCR reads. The sample holds around 440,000 distinct CDR3 sequences, about 11% seen once. This receptor was obtained from a child aged 2-15 years with inherited bone marrow failure, due to receive a stem cell transplant. V and J are TRBV27 and TRBJ1-1; 8 bases are a match to TRBD1. The material was PBMCs, obtained before TCRalphabeta/CD19-depleted stem cell transplant. In DNA, the CDR3 is TGTGCCAGCAGTCTCCAACCTTGGACAGGGCCGAACACTGAAGCTTTCTTT. Translated, it gives CASSLQPWTGPNTEAFF.